Following are 21 T cell receptor beta chains from one sample sequenced in a study of blood T cell repertoires in COVID-19. Method: immunoSEQ multiplex PCR; TCRdb's copy keeps in-frame clones and lacks some. The table lists over 150,000 clones, approximately 84% of them singletons. The sequenced sample consisted of peripheral blood. The receptors stem from a woman of 80 years or more with COVID-19, enrolled during active disease.

This sequence joins TRBV5-1 and TRBJ2-7; D remains ambiguous. Looked up from germline, CDR1 is SGHRS and CDR2 is YFSETQ. V dropped 4 bases and J dropped 1 base, with 12 bases sitting between them. This CDR3 is 14 amino acids long. The CDR3 nucleotides are TGCGCCAGCAGCACACAGAGAACTTCCTACGAGCAGTACTTC. This translates into CASSTQRTSYEQYF.

Only one count was recorded for this clone. The chain carries TRBV18 and TRBJ1-3; D not resolved. The CDR3 sequence is 15 residues long. Germline V lookup: CDR1 KGHSH, CDR2 LQKENI. The V end lost 2 bases, the J end lost 0 bases, and 8 bases lay between the germline ends. CDR3 loop: CASSPSFLSGNTIYF. The CDR3 bases are TGTGCCAGCTCACCATCGTTCCTCTCTGGAAACACCATATATTTT.

The genes are TRBV6-5 and TRBJ2-1; D is ambiguous. CDR1 MNHEY and CDR2 SVGAGI come from the germline V gene. The CDR3 runs to 15 residues. The V end lost 6 bases, the J end lost 0 bases, and 12 bases lay between the germline ends. CDR3 sequence (DNA): TGTGCCAGCAGAAGAAACTTCGACTCCTACAATGAGCAGTTCTTC. Translating it yields CASRRNFDSYNEQFF.

This clone was counted only a few times. The chain combines TRBV24-1 with TRBJ2-5, with no clear D. This CDR3 has 13 amino acids. Trimming removed 5 bases at V and 4 bases at J, with 10 bases between. The germline V gene encodes CDR1 KGHDR and CDR2 SFDVKD. CDR3 DNA: TGTGCCACCAGTGGGGCAGCCGGAGAGACCCAGTACTTC. Protein: CATSGAAGETQYF.

V and J are TRBV10-3 and TRBJ2-1; TRBD2 aligns across 13 bases. CDR1 ENHRY and CDR2 SYGVKD come from the germline V gene. Losses at the gene ends were 3 bases for V and 8 bases for J; bases not matched to a gene: 7. The CDR3 runs to 16 residues. CDR3 sequence: CAISDLTSGGRDEQFF. In DNA, the CDR3 is TGTGCCATCAGTGACTTGACTAGCGGGGGGAGGGATGAGCAGTTCTTC.

V gene TRBV30 combines with J gene TRBJ2-3; 8 positions agree with TRBD2. This CDR3 is 15 amino acids long. V lost 2 bases to trimming and J lost 2 bases; unmatched junction nucleotides: 6. The germline V gene has CDR1 GTSNPN and CDR2 SVGIG (reference sequence). The CDR3 loop is CAWSTGTSFTDTQYF. The CDR3 DNA reads as TGTGCCTGGAGTACGGGGACTAGTTTCACAGATACGCAGTATTTT.

The rearrangement uses TRBV5-4 and TRBJ2-7; tentatively, D is TRBD2 (7 bases). Between the trimmed V and J ends, which lost 4 bases and 1 base, there was a span of 21 bases. This CDR3 contains 17 residues. Per germline, CDR1 SGHNT and CDR2 YYREEE (reference sequence). CDR3 region: CASSPPGGAVPSYEQYF. DNA for the CDR3: TGTGCCAGCAGCCCCCCTGGGGGGGCGGTACCATCCTACGAGCAGTACTTC.

The chain employs TRBV5-1 and TRBJ2-2; tentatively, D is TRBD1 (6 bases). Trimming took 3 bases from V and 3 from J, leaving 12 bases between them. Germline V CDR1 and CDR2: SGHRS, YFSETQ. There are 15 residues in the CDR3. CDR3 region: CASSSGTPYTGELFF. The DNA of the CDR3 is TGCGCCAGCAGCTCCGGGACACCATACACCGGGGAGCTGTTTTTT. Variable domain in full (rest from reference TRBV5-1 and TRBJ2-2): KAGVTQTPRYLIKTRGQQVTLSCSPISGHRSVSWYQQTPGQGLQFLFEYFSETQRNKGNFPGRFSGRQFSNSRSEMNVSTLELGDSALYLCASSSGTPYTGELFFGEGSRLTVL.

The CDR3 DNA sequence: TGTGCCAGCTCTAGCGGGGGGGCTAATACGCAGTATTTT. This sequence encodes CASSSGGANTQYF. The chain employs TRBV19 and TRBJ2-3, with TRBD2 matching over 12 bases. V was pared by 9 bases and J by 7 bases, with 5 bases of the junction left unmatched. Germline CDR1 LNHDA, CDR2 SQIVND (reference sequence). The CDR3 spans 13 residues.

This clone was counted only a few times. V usage is TRBV7-9 and J usage is TRBJ1-4; 7 nucleotides align to TRBD1. Germline loops: CDR1 SEHNR, CDR2 FQNEAQ (reference sequence). V trimming: 5 bases; J trimming: 2 bases; junction bases outside the gene matches: 11. The CDR3 loop spans 17 amino acids. CDR3 coding DNA: TGTGCCAGCAGCCACGGACAGGCTATCGGTACTAATGAAAAACTGTTTTTT. This gives the protein CASSHGQAIGTNEKLFF.

Only one count was recorded for this clone. The chain employs TRBV13 and TRBJ2-3, with no clear D. The germline V gene has CDR1 PRHDT and CDR2 FYEKMQ (reference sequence). The CDR3 runs 13 residues. Trimming stripped 8 bases from V and 1 base from J, with 10 bases between. The CDR3, as DNA: TGTGCCAGCCACGACTTGCGCACAGATACGCAGTATTTT. Its protein is CASHDLRTDTQYF.

This clone has only a few counts. One end of the junction fails to match germline, which may point to a read error. The V and J genes are TRBV6-2 or TRBV6-3 and TRBJ2-1; 12 nucleotides align to TRBD2. The CDR3 has 17 residues. Germline CDR1 reads MNHEY; CDR2 reads SVGEGT. The CDR3 nucleotides read TGTGCCAGCAGTCACTCTAGCGGGGGGGTCTCCTACAATGAGCAGTTCTTC. Protein sequence: CASSHSSGGVSYNEQFF.

The count of this clone is one. The V gene is TRBV18, the J gene TRBJ2-7, with D hard to call. CDR1 is KGHSH and CDR2 is LQKENI in the germline V gene. This CDR3 region has 12 residues. Deletions cut 3 bases from V and 7 bases from J, with 10 bases between. The CDR3 coding sequence is TGTGCCAGCTCACCCAATAGCCGGGAGCAGTACTTC. It yields the protein CASSPNSREQYF.

This chain uses TRBV6-6 with TRBJ1-1; D is perhaps TRBD1 (6 bases). This CDR3 region has 13 residues. V lost 5 bases, J lost 1 base, and 8 bases lay in between. CDR1 is MNHNY and CDR2 is SVGAGI in the germline V gene (reference sequence). Here the CDR3 reads CASSTTGNTEAFF. The CDR3 DNA sequence: TGTGCCAGCAGTACGACAGGGAACACTGAAGCTTTCTTT.

This chain joins TRBV10-1 and TRBJ2-1, with D possibly being TRBD1 (6 bases). V dropped 3 bases and J dropped 2 bases, with 14 bases sitting between them. Germline values: CDR1 WNHNN, CDR2 SYGVQD (reference sequence). The CDR3 loop spans 16 amino acids. The CDR3, as DNA: TGCGCCAGCAGTGAAGTGGCAGGGGTTACCTACAATGAGCAGTTCTTC. Translation gives CASSEVAGVTYNEQFF.

The CDR3 is CASRRGIYNEQFF. CDR3 DNA sequence: TGTGCCAGCAGGCGAGGGATTTACAATGAGCAGTTCTTC. The genes are TRBV27 and TRBJ2-1; D may be TRBD2 (5 bases). CDR1 and CDR2 (germline): MNHEY, SMNVEV (reference sequence). Trimming took off 6 bases at V and 4 bases at J, with 10 bases between the two ends. This CDR3 has 13 residues.

This clone was recorded only once. This rearrangement joins TRBV4-1 to TRBJ1-6; D is unresolved. The CDR3 consists of 16 residues. The V end lost 0 bases, the J end lost 8 bases, and 14 bases lay between the germline ends. CDR1 and CDR2 from the germline V gene are MGHRA and YSYEKL. CDR3 loop: CASSQEGGIPHSPLHF. The CDR3 DNA is TGCGCCAGCAGCCAAGAAGGAGGAATCCCCCATTCACCCCTCCACTTT.

The count of this clone is one. The rearrangement uses TRBV4-3 and TRBJ1-1, with unresolved D. This CDR3 has 14 residues. Trimming took 0 bases from V and 5 from J, leaving 10 bases between them. CDR1 and CDR2 from the germline V gene are LGHNA and YSLEER. CDR3 in DNA: TGCGCCAGCAGCCAAGATCCCCCCCGGACTGAAGCTTTCTTT. Translation: CASSQDPPRTEAFF.

This clone appeared a single time. This chain connects TRBV5-1 to TRBJ2-3, with D perhaps matching TRBD2 (6 bases). CDR1 and CDR2 from the germline V gene are SGHRS and YFSETQ. This CDR3 spans 14 amino acids. V was pared by 6 bases and J by 6 bases, with 17 bases between. The CDR3 loop is CASTPGEESDTQYF. As DNA, the CDR3 is TGCGCCAGCACCCCCGGGGAGGAATCGGATACGCAGTATTTT. The full variable domain, completed using reference TRBV5-1 and TRBJ2-3, is KAGVTQTPRYLIKTRGQQVTLSCSPISGHRSVSWYQQTPGQGLQFLFEYFSETQRNKGNFPGRFSGRQFSNSRSEMNVSTLELGDSALYLCASTPGEESDTQYFGPGTRLTVL.

The CDR3 sequence: CASSPGEGSNQPQHF. CDR3 DNA: TGTGCCAGCAGCCCCGGGGAAGGAAGCAATCAGCCCCAGCATTTT. The chain joins TRBV9 to TRBJ1-5; D ambiguous. The germline gives CDR1 SGDLS, CDR2 YYNGEE. V was shortened by 4 bases and J by 1 base, with 12 bases between the two germline ends. The CDR3 covers 15 residues.

The chain combines TRBV4-3 with TRBJ2-3; tentatively, D is TRBD1 (5 bases). The CDR3 extends over 16 amino acids. CDR1 is LGHNA, CDR2 YSLEER, per germline. The V and J ends lost 0 bases and 3 bases respectively, with 13 bases between them. This chain's CDR3 is CASSQDHDSSTDTQYF. The CDR3 DNA reads TGCGCCAGCAGCCAAGATCACGACAGCTCAACAGATACGCAGTATTTT.